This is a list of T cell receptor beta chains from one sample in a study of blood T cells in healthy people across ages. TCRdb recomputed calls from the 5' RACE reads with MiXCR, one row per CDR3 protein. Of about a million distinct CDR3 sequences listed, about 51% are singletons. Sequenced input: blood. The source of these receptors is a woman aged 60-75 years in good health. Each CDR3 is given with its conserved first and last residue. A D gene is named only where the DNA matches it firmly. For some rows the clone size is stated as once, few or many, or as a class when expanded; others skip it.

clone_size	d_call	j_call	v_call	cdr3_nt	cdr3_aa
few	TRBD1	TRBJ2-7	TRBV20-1	TGCAGCCCAGGGGGGACAGGGTTATACGAGCAGTACTTC	CSPGGTGLYEQYF
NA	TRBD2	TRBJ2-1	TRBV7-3	TGTGCCAGCAGCCGGGAGGACTTTAGCTCCTACAATGAGCAGTTCTTC	CASSREDFSSYNEQFF
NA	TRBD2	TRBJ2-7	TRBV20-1	TGCAGTGCTAGAGAGCACGGGACTACCTACGAGCAGTACTTC	CSAREHGTTYEQYF
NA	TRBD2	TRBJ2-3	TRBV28	TGTGCCAGCAGTTGGTCTTTTTCCTTCCTGCCTCAGCGGGGTATGGCAGATACGCGGTATTTT	CASSWSFSFLPQRGMADTRYF
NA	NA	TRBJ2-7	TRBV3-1	TGTGCCAGCAGCCCCCTCATCGGGAGCTACGAGCAGTACTTC	CASSPLIGSYEQYF
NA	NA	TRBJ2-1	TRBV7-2	TGTGCCAGCAGCCCCCTGGGCGTCCCCTACAATGAGCAGTTCTTC	CASSPLGVPYNEQFF
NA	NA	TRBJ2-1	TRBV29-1	TGCAGCGTTGGAGTAAGGGGGGATCAAGACAATGAGCAGTTCTTC	CSVGVRGDQDNEQFF
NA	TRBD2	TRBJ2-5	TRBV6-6	TGCGCCAGCAGTTACTTTGGGACTAGTAGTGAGCAGTACTTC	CASSYFGTSSEQYF
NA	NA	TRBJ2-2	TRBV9	TGTGCCAGCAGCCCTCAGGACCACCGCGGCACCGGGGAGCTGTTTTTT	CASSPQDHRGTGELFF
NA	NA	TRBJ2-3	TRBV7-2	TGTGCCAGCAGCTTGGGTTCGGTGGCAGATACGCAGTATTTT	CASSLGSVADTQYF
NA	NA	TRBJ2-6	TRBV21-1	TGTGCCAGGGGAGCAAGAGCCAACGTCCTGACTTTC	CARGARANVLTF
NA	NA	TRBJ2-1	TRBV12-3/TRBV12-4	TGTGCCAGCGGGGCAGGGGGGAATGAGCAGTTCTTC	CASGAGGNEQFF
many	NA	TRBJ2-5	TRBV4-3	TGCGCCAGCAGCCGCGGGACAGAAGAGACCCAGTACTTC	CASSRGTEETQYF
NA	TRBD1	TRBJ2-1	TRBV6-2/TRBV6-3	TGTGCCAGCAGTTACAACCCGGACAGGTTCTCCTACAATGAGCAGTTCTTC	CASSYNPDRFSYNEQFF
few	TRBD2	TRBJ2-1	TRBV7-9	TGTGCCAGCAGCTTAGCGCTTCGCGGGAGGGTGAAGAAGTTCTTC	CASSLALRGRVKKFF
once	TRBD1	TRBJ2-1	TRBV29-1	TGCAGCGTTGAAGACTGGGACAGGGGGTACAATGAGCAGTTCTTC	CSVEDWDRGYNEQFF
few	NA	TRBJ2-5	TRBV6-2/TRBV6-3	TGTGCCAGCAGACTTCATGGGCCCGGTTGGGAGACCCAGTACTTC	CASRLHGPGWETQYF
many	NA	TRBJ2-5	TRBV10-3	TGTGCCATCAGTGACAGAGAAGAGACCCAGTACTTC	CAISDREETQYF
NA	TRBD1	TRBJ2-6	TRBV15	TGTGCCACCAGCAGAGTTTCGCCGTTAGGGGGCTTATCTGGGGCCAACATCCTGACTTTC	CATSRVSPLGGLSGANILTF
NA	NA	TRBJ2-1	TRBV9	TGTGCCAGCAGCGTAGATAGCGGAGTTAACAATGAGCAGTTCTTC	CASSVDSGVNNEQFF
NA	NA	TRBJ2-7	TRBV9	TGTGCCAGCAGCCGTCGGGGACAATCCTACGAGCAGTACTTC	CASSRRGQSYEQYF